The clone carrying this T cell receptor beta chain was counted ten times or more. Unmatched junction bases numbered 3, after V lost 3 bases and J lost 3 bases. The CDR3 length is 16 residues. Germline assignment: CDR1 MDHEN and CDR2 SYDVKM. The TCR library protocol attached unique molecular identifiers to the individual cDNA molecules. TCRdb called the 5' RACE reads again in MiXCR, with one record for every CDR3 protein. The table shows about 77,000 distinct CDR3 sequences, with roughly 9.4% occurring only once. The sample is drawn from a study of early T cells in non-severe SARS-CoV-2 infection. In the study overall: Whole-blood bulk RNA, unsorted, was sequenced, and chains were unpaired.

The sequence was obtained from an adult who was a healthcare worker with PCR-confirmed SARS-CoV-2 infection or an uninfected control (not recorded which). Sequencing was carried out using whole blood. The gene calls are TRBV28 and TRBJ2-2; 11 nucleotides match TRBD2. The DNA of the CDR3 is TGTGCCAGCAGTTTCCTAGCGGGAGGACACACCGGGGAGCTGTTTTTT. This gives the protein CASSFLAGGHTGELFF. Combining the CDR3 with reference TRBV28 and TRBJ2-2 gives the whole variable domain DVKVTQSSRYLVKRTGEKVFLECVQDMDHENMFWYRQDPGLGLRLIYFSYDVKMKEKGDIPEGYSVSREKKERFSLILESASTNQTSMYLCASSFLAGGHTGELFFGEGSRLTVL.